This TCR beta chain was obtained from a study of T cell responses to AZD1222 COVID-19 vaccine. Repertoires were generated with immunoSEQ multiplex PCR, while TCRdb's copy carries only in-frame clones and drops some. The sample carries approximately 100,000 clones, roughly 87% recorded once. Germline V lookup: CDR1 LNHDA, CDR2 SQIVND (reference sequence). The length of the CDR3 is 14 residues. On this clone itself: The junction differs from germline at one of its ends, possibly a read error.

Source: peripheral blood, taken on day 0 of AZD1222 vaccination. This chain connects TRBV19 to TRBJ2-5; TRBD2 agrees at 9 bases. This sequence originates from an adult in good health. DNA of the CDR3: TGTGCCAGTAGCATAGCGGGAGCATCTGAGACCCAGTACTTC. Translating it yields CASSIAGASETQYF. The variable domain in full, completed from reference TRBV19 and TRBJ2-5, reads DGGITQSPKYLFRKEGQNVTLSCEQNLNHDAMYWYRQDPGQGLRLIYYSQIVNDFQKGDIAEGYSVSREKKESFPLTVTSAQKNPTAFYLCASSIAGASETQYFGPGTRLLVL.